This T cell receptor (beta chain) was observed in a study of OX40 agonist ivuxolimab in advanced cancers. Study details: The dose-escalation cohort was approximately 85% male, with a mean age of approximately 62 years, ranging about 23 to 79. Previous treatment with anti-PD-1, anti-PD-L1 or anti-CTLA-4 therapy was allowed; 40% had received some.

Sequencing was performed with immunoSEQ multiplex PCR; in TCRdb, only in-frame clones are kept and a portion is missing. Of around 65,000 clones in the sample, 70% to 90% were seen once. With regard to this clone: Its antigen is currently unknown.

CDR1 and CDR2 (germline): SGHRS, YFSETQ. The CDR3 loop spans 14 amino acids. V lost 0 bases and J lost 2, with 9 bases in between. Study conclusions and caveats: There were also nonresponders showing low normalized T-cell clonal expansion.

No patient had autoimmune disease or received systemic immunosuppression. The TCR was taken from an adult with an advanced solid tumor such as melanoma, head and neck, liver or kidney cancer. V and J are TRBV5-1 and TRBJ2-7; D unresolved. The source material was CD4+ or CD8+ T cells sorted from blood, sampled in a trial of the OX40 agonist ivuxolimab. The DNA for the CDR3 is TGCGCCAGCAGCTTGGAAGCAGGACCCTACGAGCAGTACTTC. Translating gives CASSLEAGPYEQYF.